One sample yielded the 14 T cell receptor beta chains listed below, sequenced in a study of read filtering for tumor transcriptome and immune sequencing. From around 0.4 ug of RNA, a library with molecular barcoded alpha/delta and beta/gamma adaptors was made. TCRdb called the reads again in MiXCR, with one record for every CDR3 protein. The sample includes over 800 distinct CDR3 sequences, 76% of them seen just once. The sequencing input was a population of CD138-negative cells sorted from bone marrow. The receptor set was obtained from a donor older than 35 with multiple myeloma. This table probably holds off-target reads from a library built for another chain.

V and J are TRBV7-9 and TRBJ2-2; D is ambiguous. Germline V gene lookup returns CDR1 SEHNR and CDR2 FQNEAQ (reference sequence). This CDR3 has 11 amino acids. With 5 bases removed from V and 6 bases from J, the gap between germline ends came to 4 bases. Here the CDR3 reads CASSPAGELFF. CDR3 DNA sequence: TGTGCCAGCAGCCCGGCCGGGGAGCTGTTTTTT.

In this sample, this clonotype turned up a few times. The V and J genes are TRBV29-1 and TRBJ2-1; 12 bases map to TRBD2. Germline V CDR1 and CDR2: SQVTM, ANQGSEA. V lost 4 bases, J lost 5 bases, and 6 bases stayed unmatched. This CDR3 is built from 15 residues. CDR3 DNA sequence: TGCAGCGTTGGTAAGGGACTAGCGGGCAACAATGAGCAGTTCTTC. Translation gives CSVGKGLAGNNEQFF.

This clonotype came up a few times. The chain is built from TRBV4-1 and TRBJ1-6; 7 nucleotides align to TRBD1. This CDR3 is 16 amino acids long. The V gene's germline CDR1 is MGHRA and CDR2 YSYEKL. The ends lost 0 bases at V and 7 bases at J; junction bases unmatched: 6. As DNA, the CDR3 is TGCGCCAGCAGCCAAGACGGCCAGGGGGTGAATTCACCCCTCCACTTT. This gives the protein CASSQDGQGVNSPLHF.

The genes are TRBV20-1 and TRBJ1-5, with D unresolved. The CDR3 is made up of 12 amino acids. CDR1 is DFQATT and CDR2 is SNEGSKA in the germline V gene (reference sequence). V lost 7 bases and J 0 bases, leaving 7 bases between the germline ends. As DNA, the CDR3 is TGCAGTGGAGCGTATAGCAATCAGCCCCAGCATTTT. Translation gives CSGAYSNQPQHF.

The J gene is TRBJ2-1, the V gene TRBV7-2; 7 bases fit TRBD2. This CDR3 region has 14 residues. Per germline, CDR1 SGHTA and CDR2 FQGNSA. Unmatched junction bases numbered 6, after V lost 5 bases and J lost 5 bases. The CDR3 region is CASSVDSGHNEQFF. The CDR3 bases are TGTGCCAGCAGCGTCGATAGCGGGCACAATGAGCAGTTCTTC.

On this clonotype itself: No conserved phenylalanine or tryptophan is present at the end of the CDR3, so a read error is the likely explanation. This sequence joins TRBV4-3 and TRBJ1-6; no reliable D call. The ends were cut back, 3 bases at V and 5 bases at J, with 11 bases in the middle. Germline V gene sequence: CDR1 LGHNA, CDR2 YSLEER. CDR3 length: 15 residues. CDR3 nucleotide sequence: TGCGCCAGCAGCCAGGACCCGGGCAATAATTCACCCCTCCACCTT. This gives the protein CASSQDPGNNSPLHL.

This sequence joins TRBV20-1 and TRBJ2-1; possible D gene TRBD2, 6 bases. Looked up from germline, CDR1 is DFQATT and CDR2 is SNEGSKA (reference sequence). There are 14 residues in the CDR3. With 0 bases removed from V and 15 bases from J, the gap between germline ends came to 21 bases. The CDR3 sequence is CSARDQNSGSGLFF. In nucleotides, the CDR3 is TGCAGTGCTAGAGATCAAAATAGCGGAAGCGGGCTGTTCTTC.

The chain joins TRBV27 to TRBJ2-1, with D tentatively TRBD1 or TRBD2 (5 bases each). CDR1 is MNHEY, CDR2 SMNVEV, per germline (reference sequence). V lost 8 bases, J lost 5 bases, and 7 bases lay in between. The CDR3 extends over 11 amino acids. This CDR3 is CASGGNNEQFF. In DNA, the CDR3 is TGTGCCAGCGGGGGAAACAATGAGCAGTTCTTC.

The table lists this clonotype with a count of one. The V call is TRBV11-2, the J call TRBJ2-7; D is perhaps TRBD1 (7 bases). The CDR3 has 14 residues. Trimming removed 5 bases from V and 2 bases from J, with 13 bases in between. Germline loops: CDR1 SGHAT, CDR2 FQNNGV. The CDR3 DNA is TGTGCCAGCAGCCGGGGGACAGTTCCCTACGAGCAGTACTTC. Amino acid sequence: CASSRGTVPYEQYF. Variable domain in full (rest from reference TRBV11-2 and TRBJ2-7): EAGVAQSPRYKIIEKRQSVAFWCNPISGHATLYWYQQILGQGPKLLIQFQNNGVVDDSQLPKDRFSAERLKGVDSTLKIQPAKLEDSAVYLCASSRGTVPYEQYFGPGTRLTVT.

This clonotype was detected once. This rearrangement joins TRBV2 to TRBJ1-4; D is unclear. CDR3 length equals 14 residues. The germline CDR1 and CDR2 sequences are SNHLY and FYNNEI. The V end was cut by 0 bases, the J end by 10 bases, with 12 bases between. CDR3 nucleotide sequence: TGTGCCAGCAGTGAAGCGGGAGCCCCCGGAAAACTGTTTTTT. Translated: CASSEAGAPGKLFF.

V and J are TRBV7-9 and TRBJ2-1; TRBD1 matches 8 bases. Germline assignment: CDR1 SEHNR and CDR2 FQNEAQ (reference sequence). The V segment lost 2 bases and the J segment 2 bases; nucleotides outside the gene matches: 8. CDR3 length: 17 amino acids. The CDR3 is CASSLWTGQGTYNEQFF. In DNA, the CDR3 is TGTGCCAGCAGCTTATGGACAGGACAGGGAACCTACAATGAGCAGTTCTTC. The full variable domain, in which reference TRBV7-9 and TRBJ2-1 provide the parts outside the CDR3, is DTGVSQNPRHKITKRGQNVTFRCDPISEHNRLYWYRQTLGQGPEFLTYFQNEAQLEKSRLLSDRFSAERPKGSFSTLEIQRTEQGDSAMYLCASSLWTGQGTYNEQFFGPGTRLTVL.

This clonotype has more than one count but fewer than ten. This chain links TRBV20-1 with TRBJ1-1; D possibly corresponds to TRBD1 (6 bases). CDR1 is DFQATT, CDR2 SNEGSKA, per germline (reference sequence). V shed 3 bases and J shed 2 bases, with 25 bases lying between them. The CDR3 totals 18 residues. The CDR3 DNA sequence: TGCAGTGCTAGCGGCCCGCGGGACACAGGGATAATAAACACTGAAGCTTTCTTT. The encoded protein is CSASGPRDTGIINTEAFF.

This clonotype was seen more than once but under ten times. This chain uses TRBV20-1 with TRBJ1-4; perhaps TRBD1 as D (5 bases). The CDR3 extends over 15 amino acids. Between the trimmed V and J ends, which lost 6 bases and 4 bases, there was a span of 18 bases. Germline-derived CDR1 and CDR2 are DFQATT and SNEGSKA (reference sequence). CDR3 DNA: TGCAGTGCCGGAACGGGGCAGAGTTTTAATGAAAAACTGTTTTTT. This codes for CSAGTGQSFNEKLFF.

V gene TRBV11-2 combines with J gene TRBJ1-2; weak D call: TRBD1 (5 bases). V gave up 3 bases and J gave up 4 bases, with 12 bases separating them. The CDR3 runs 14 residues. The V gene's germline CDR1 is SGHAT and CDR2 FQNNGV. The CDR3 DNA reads TGTGCCAGCAGCTTTCCGGGGGTACTCTATGGCTACACCTTC. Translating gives CASSFPGVLYGYTF. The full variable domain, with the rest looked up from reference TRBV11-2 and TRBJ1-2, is EAGVAQSPRYKIIEKRQSVAFWCNPISGHATLYWYQQILGQGPKLLIQFQNNGVVDDSQLPKDRFSAERLKGVDSTLKIQPAKLEDSAVYLCASSFPGVLYGYTFGSGTRLTVV.